Below, one T cell receptor (beta chain) is given with its context. Sequencing used immunoSEQ multiplex PCR; TCRdb keeps in-frame clones, though not all of them. This sample has thousands of clones, with 55% found just once. This sample stems from a study of sequential checkpoint blockade in melanoma. For the study at large: Arm A got nivolumab then ipilimumab; arm B the reverse, 1:1.

Germline V CDR1 and CDR2: MGHRA, YSYEKL. With V trimmed by 4 bases and J by 0 bases, 9 bases remained unmatched. The CDR3 sequence is 16 residues long. Stated treatment: randomized to nivolumab then ipilimumab (arm A) or the reverse (arm B). None of the patients previously received DNA-damaging chemotherapy. Sorted cells were live CD3+CD8+, lacking CD19 and CD56, from PBMCs. The sequencing here drew on CD8+ T cells sorted from blood (inferred from file names), taken from a patient given nivolumab and ipilimumab in sequence. The V gene is TRBV4-1, the J gene TRBJ2-7; 7 bases fit TRBD1. The source of this sequence is a human donor with melanoma. The CDR3 spells CASSPEPTGSSYEQYF. In DNA, the CDR3 is TGCGCCAGCAGCCCAGAACCGACAGGGTCCTCCTACGAGCAGTACTTC.